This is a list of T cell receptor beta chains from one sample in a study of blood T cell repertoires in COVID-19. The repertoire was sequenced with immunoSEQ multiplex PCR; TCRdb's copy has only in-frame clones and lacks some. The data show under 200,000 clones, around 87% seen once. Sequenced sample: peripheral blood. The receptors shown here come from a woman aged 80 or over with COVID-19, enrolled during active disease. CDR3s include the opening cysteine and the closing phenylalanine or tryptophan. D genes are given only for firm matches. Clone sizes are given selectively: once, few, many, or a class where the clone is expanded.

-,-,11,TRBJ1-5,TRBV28,CATSGDRPQHF,TGTGCCACCTCAGGGGATCGGCCCCAGCATTTT
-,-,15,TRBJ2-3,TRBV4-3,CASSLTTGNTDTQYF,TGCGCCAGCAGCCTTACGACAGGAAACACAGATACGCAGTATTTT
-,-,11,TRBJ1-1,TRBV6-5,CASSRDTEAFF,TGTGCCAGCAGTCGGGACACTGAAGCTTTCTTT
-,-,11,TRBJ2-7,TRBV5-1,CASSSNYEQYF,TGCGCCAGCAGCTCTAACTACGAGCAGTACTTC
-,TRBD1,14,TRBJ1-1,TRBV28,CASRSGQPTTEAFF,TGTGCCAGCAGATCGGGACAGCCTACCACTGAAGCTTTCTTT
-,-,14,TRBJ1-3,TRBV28,CASRVAGTGNTIYF,TGTGCCAGCAGGGTGGCAGGGACTGGAAACACCATATATTTT
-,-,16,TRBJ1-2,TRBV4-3,CASSQDLTGVNYGYTF,TGCGCCAGCAGCCAAGATTTAACAGGCGTCAACTATGGCTACACCTTC
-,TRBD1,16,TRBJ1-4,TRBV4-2,CASSQVGTGSNEKLFF,TGTGCCAGCAGCCAGGTGGGGACAGGGTCTAATGAAAAACTGTTTTTT
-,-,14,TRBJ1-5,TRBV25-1,CASSESGSGQPQHF,TGTGCCAGCAGTGAGTCAGGGTCTGGGCAGCCCCAGCATTTT
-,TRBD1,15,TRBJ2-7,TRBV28,CASSQTGTGLYEQYF,TGTGCCAGCAGTCAAACCGGGACAGGGCTATACGAGCAGTACTTC
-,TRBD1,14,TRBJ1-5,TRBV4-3,CASSPGQGNQPQHF,TGCGCCAGCAGCCCCGGACAGGGGAATCAGCCCCAGCATTTT
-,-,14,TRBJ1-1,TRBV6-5,CASSSYRGNTEAFF,TGTGCCAGCAGTTCGTATAGGGGGAACACTGAAGCTTTCTTT
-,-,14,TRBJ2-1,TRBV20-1,CSASSATTYNEQFF,TGCAGTGCTAGTTCGGCGACAACCTACAATGAGCAGTTCTTC
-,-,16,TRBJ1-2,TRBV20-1,CSASGGLGDTNYGYTF,TGCAGTGCTAGTGGGGGTTTGGGAGATACTAACTATGGCTACACCTTC
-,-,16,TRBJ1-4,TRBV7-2,CASSLVPNRPGEKLFF,TGTGCCAGCAGCTTAGTCCCGAACCGTCCGGGTGAAAAACTGTTTTTT
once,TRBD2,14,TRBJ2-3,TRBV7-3,CASSLLAGADTQYF,TGTGCCAGCAGCTTGTTGGCGGGGGCAGATACGCAGTATTTT
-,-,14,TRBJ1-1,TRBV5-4,CASSEQGVDTEAFF,TGTGCCAGCAGCGAACAGGGTGTGGACACTGAAGCTTTCTTT
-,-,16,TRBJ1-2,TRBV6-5,CASSYQGSVSVGGYTF,TGTGCCAGCAGTTACCAGGGTTCCGTATCTGTAGGTGGCTACACCTTC
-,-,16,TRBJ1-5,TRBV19,CASSSLRQVSNQPQHF,TGTGCCAGTAGTTCCCTTCGACAGGTTAGCAATCAGCCCCAGCATTTT
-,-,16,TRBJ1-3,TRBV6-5,CASSYSMISSGNTIYF,TGTGCCAGCAGTTACTCGATGATCAGCTCTGGAAACACCATATATTTT
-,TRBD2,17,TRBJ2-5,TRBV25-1,CASSLGRLAGGLETQYF,TGTGCCAGCAGTTTAGGACGGTTAGCGGGAGGGTTGGAGACCCAGTACTTC
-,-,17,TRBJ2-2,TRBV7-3,CASSFQATGHLTGELFF,TGTGCCAGCAGCTTCCAAGCGACAGGCCACCTGACCGGGGAGCTGTTTTTT
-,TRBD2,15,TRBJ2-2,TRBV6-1,CASSEVRGVTGELFF,TGTGCCAGCAGTGAAGTTCGGGGGGTGACCGGGGAGCTGTTTTTT
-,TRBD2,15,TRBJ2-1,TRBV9,CASSPGTSGRDEQFF,TGTGCCAGCAGCCCGGGGACTAGCGGTAGGGATGAGCAGTTCTTC
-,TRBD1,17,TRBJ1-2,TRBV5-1,CASSSGPGTGINYGYTF,TGCGCCAGCAGCTCAGGGCCCGGGACAGGCATTAACTATGGCTACACCTTC
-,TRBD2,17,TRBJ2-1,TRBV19,CASSSRLAGQSYNEQFF,TGTGCCAGTAGTTCCCGACTAGCGGGGCAGTCCTACAATGAGCAGTTCTTC
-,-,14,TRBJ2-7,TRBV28,CASRNRDTVYEQYF,TGTGCCAGCAGAAACCGGGACACTGTTTACGAGCAGTACTTC
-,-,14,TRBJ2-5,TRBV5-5,CASSLVGNSETQYF,TGTGCCAGCAGCTTGGTGGGCAATTCTGAGACCCAGTACTTC
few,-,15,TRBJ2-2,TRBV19,CASSSKDRFTGELFF,TGTGCCAGTAGTTCTAAAGACAGGTTCACCGGGGAGCTGTTTTTT
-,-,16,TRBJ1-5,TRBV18,CASSTWTPQGNQPQHF,TGTGCCAGCTCAACCTGGACACCACAAGGCAATCAGCCCCAGCATTTT
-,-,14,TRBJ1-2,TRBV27,CASRVAGPNYGYTF,TGTGCCAGCAGGGTCGCAGGGCCTAACTATGGCTACACCTTC
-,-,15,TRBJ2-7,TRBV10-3,CAISVGAAVSYEQYF,TGTGCCATCAGTGTAGGGGCAGCCGTTTCCTACGAGCAGTACTTC
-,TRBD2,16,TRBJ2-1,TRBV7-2,CASSLRRLAGYNEQFF,TGTGCCAGCAGCTTACGGAGACTAGCGGGCTACAATGAGCAGTTCTTC
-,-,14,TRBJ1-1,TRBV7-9,CASSSFRSYTEAFF,TGTGCCAGCAGCTCCTTCCGGTCCTACACTGAAGCTTTCTTT
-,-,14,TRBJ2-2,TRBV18,CASSPPSNTGELFF,TGTGCCAGCTCACCACCCTCGAACACCGGGGAGCTGTTTTTT
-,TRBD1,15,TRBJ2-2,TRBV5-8,CASSVGTGWTGELFF,TGTGCCAGCAGCGTCGGGACAGGGTGGACCGGGGAGCTGTTTTTT
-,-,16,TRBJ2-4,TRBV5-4,CASSAGQTLAKNIQYF,TGTGCCAGCAGCGCGGGACAGACACTAGCCAAAAACATTCAGTACTTC
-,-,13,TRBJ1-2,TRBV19,CASEYGGLYGYTF,TGTGCCAGTGAATACGGGGGACTTTATGGCTACACCTTC
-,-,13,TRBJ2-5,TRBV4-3,CASSPRTEETQYF,TGCGCCAGCAGCCCACGAACGGAAGAGACCCAGTACTTC
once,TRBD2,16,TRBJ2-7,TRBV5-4,CASSLGGGASSYEQYF,TGTGCCAGCAGCTTGGGGGGAGGGGCCAGCTCCTACGAGCAGTACTTC
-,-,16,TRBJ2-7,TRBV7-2,CASSLEVGTGSYEQYF,TGTGCCAGCAGCTTAGAGGTAGGGACTGGGTCCTACGAGCAGTACTTC
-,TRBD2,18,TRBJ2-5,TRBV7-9,CASSTTSPGLAGQETQYF,TGTGCCAGCAGCACGACTTCTCCGGGACTAGCGGGTCAAGAGACCCAGTACTTC